The entry below gives a single TCR beta chain sequence along with its context. The entry originates in a study of monozygotic twins with inflammatory bowel disease. CDR3 size: 16 residues. CDR1 is LNHDA and CDR2 is SQIVND in the germline V gene (reference sequence). TCRdb derives one entry per CDR3 protein from the 5' RACE reads, leaving out DNA. This table holds about 380,000 distinct CDR3 sequences. The genes are TRBV19 and TRBJ1-2; the D call of TRBD1 rests on TCRdb alone, since no DNA is present to check it. The specimen sequenced was blood. This clonotype was sampled from a human donor with ulcerative colitis or Crohn's disease, or a healthy co-twin of an affected twin (not recorded which). Here the CDR3 reads CASSIGQTLPIYGYTF.